Following are 31 T cell receptor beta chains from one sample sequenced in a study of Tregs in tolerant kidney transplant recipients. The data were produced by immunoSEQ multiplex PCR, yet TCRdb's version contains in-frame clones alone and is incomplete. Here the sample spans about 240,000 clones, about 80% being singletons. The sequenced material came from CD4+ T cells from blood. The receptors were gathered from a human donor in good health.

This chain joins TRBV19 and TRBJ1-1; TRBD1 matches 8 bases. The junction had 12 bases not matched to a gene; V was cut back by 4 bases and J by 5 bases. Germline V lookup: CDR1 LNHDA, CDR2 SQIVND (reference sequence). The CDR3 is made up of 16 amino acids. In DNA form, the CDR3 reads TGTGCCAGTAGTAGGAACACAGGGGGAAGGAAGACTGAAGCTTTCTTT. Translation gives CASSRNTGGRKTEAFF.

V usage is TRBV2 and J usage is TRBJ2-5; 8 positions agree with TRBD1. Trimming took 6 bases from V and 5 from J; bases not matched to a gene: 11. Germline V lookup: CDR1 SNHLY, CDR2 FYNNEI. There are 15 residues in the CDR3. DNA of the CDR3: TGTGCCAGCAGCGGACAGGGTCTTATTCGCGAGACCCAGTACTTC. Protein: CASSGQGLIRETQYF.

This rearrangement joins TRBV11-2 to TRBJ2-3; D gene ambiguous. Trimming shortened V by 5 bases and J by 6 bases, and 12 bases separated the two germline ends. The germline gives CDR1 SGHAT, CDR2 FQNNGV. The CDR3 totals 13 residues. CDR3 sequence reads: CASSAPHIDTQYF. The CDR3, as DNA: TGTGCCAGCAGCGCGCCTCATATCGATACGCAGTATTTT.

The chain links TRBV10-1 to TRBJ2-3, with D possibly being TRBD2 (6 bases). The V end was cut by 2 bases, the J end by 3 bases, with 12 bases between. Per germline, CDR1 WNHNN and CDR2 SYGVQD (reference sequence). The CDR3 contains 15 residues. CDR3: CASSEGGSGTDTQYF. Written as DNA, the CDR3 is TGCGCCAGCAGTGAGGGAGGGTCCGGTACAGATACGCAGTATTTT.

This clone was seen only once. J is TRBJ1-3 and V is TRBV19, with TRBD1 identical over 7 bases. V shed 10 bases, J shed 2 bases, and the junction held 5 bases outside the gene matches. The CDR3 covers 13 residues. CDR1 is LNHDA and CDR2 is SQIVND in the germline V gene (reference sequence). The CDR3 nucleotides are TGTGCCACCAGGGGGAATCCTGGAAACACCATATATTTT. Encoded protein: CATRGNPGNTIYF.

The chain has TRBV10-1 and TRBJ2-3; 8 bases match TRBD1. CDR1 is WNHNN, CDR2 SYGVQD, per germline (reference sequence). The CDR3 is 13 amino acids. Trimming cost V 6 bases and J 6 bases; bases outside gene matches: 5. The DNA for the CDR3 is TGCGCCAGCAGCCACAGGGGGAAGGATACGCAGTATTTT. Its translation: CASSHRGKDTQYF.

J is TRBJ2-3 and V is TRBV9; D unclear. Trimming stripped 0 bases from V and 0 bases from J, with 14 bases between. Germline CDR1 SGDLS, CDR2 YYNGEE. The CDR3 is made up of 17 amino acids. This CDR3 reads CASSVGRLPVSTDTQYF. The CDR3 DNA follows: TGTGCCAGCAGCGTAGGAAGATTGCCGGTTAGCACAGATACGCAGTATTTT.

In this sample, this clone turned up once. The chain couples TRBV11-1 to TRBJ2-6; the D is unclear. V shed 8 bases and J shed 5 bases, with 13 bases lying between them. Germline V gene sequence: CDR1 SGHAT, CDR2 FQDESV (reference sequence). CDR3 length equals 14 residues. CDR3 amino acids: CASSKGQWANVLTF. DNA for the CDR3: TGTGCCAGCTCAAAAGGGCAATGGGCCAACGTCCTGACTTTC.

This clone was seen a single time. The gene calls are TRBV5-1 and TRBJ1-2, with 7 bases aligning to TRBD1. The length of the CDR3 is 15 residues. The germline V gene encodes CDR1 SGHRS and CDR2 YFSETQ. The J segment lost 4 bases and the V segment lost 0 bases, leaving 6 bases of the junction unmatched. CDR3 bases: TGCGCCAGCAGCTTGGGTCTGGGACAGCTCTATGGCTACACCTTC. Translating it yields CASSLGLGQLYGYTF.

V and J are TRBV5-4 and TRBJ2-5; weak D call: TRBD1 (6 bases). The V end was cut by 2 bases, the J end by 2 bases, with 10 bases between. Germline assignment: CDR1 SGHNT and CDR2 YYREEE (reference sequence). The CDR3 runs 14 residues. The CDR3 sequence is CASSFGQLQETQYF. The CDR3 nucleotides are TGTGCCAGCAGCTTTGGACAGCTGCAAGAGACCCAGTACTTC.

The chain is built from TRBV6-5 and TRBJ2-2, with D hard to call. V was cut by 8 bases and J by 4 bases, with 17 bases left in between. CDR3 length equals 15 residues. Germline CDR1 reads MNHEY; CDR2 reads SVGAGI. The CDR3 nucleotides read TGTGCCAGCGGGTACTCGCCGAGGCCCACCGGGGAGCTGTTTTTT. This sequence encodes CASGYSPRPTGELFF.

The chain links TRBV5-4 to TRBJ2-3; the D gene is possibly TRBD1 (6 bases). Between the trimmed V and J ends, which lost 4 bases and 6 bases, there was a span of 15 bases. CDR3 length: 14 amino acids. Germline V gene sequence: CDR1 SGHNT, CDR2 YYREEE (reference sequence). This chain's CDR3 is CASSKQGPVDTQYF. The DNA for the CDR3 is TGTGCCAGCAGCAAACAGGGCCCCGTGGATACGCAGTATTTT.

The rearrangement links TRBV5-1 to TRBJ1-2; 7 nucleotides line up with TRBD1. Germline values: CDR1 SGHRS, CDR2 YFSETQ. This CDR3 contains 16 residues. Trimming took 4 bases from V and 5 from J; bases not matched to a gene: 14. The CDR3 is CASSLDTRGQPYGYTF. The CDR3, as DNA: TGCGCCAGCAGCCTAGATACACGGGGACAGCCATATGGCTACACCTTC.

This sequence joins TRBV6-1 and TRBJ2-5; TRBD2 aligns across 14 bases. The germline gives CDR1 MNHNS, CDR2 SASEGT. This CDR3 has 16 residues. With 4 bases clipped from V and 5 bases from J, the junction kept 6 bases outside the gene matches. CDR3 loop: CASSGLAGGPRETQYF. CDR3 nucleotide sequence: TGTGCCAGCAGTGGACTAGCGGGAGGGCCTCGGGAGACCCAGTACTTC.

CDR3: CAWRGGETVLYRQPQHF. DNA of the CDR3: TGTGCCTGGAGAGGGGGGGAGACAGTCCTTTATAGACAGCCCCAGCATTTT. The chain combines TRBV30 with TRBJ1-5; D is perhaps TRBD1 (6 bases). Germline assignment: CDR1 GTSNPN and CDR2 SVGIG (reference sequence). CDR3 length equals 17 residues. The V gene lost 3 bases and the J gene lost 7 bases, with 25 bases spanning the gap.

The chain joins TRBV2 to TRBJ2-3, with TRBD2 matching 9 bases. Germline values: CDR1 SNHLY, CDR2 FYNNEI. The trim removed 8 bases at V and 7 bases at J, leaving 7 bases unmatched. The CDR3 runs 13 residues. The CDR3 coding sequence is TGTGCCAGCGGACTAGCGCGGGGGAATACGCAGTATTTT. Amino acid sequence: CASGLARGNTQYF.

V and J are TRBV9 and TRBJ2-5; D may match TRBD1 or TRBD2 (6 bases each). Germline-derived CDR1 and CDR2 are SGDLS and YYNGEE. The CDR3 is made up of 16 amino acids. Trimming removed 0 bases at V and 5 bases at J, with 17 bases between. CDR3 bases: TGTGCCAGCAGCGTAGCTGGAGGGGGGAGTGGGGAGACCCAGTACTTC. Amino acids: CASSVAGGGSGETQYF.

The chain has TRBV7-9 and TRBJ2-2, with no clear D. The CDR3 length is 14 residues. Germline V gene lookup returns CDR1 SEHNR and CDR2 FQNEAQ (reference sequence). Trimming removed 1 base at V and 1 base at J, with 4 bases between. The chain's CDR3 is CASSLEGNTGELFF. The CDR3 bases are TGTGCCAGCAGCTTAGAAGGGAACACCGGGGAGCTGTTTTTT.

The CDR3 DNA reads TGTGCCAGCTCACCATTAAGGGCAGGGGGCGGCGGAACTGAAGCTTTCTTT. It is translated as CASSPLRAGGGGTEAFF. The chain employs TRBV18 and TRBJ1-1, with TRBD1 identical over 8 bases. The CDR3 runs 17 residues. The J segment lost 5 bases and the V segment lost 2 bases, leaving 13 bases of the junction unmatched. Germline V gene data show CDR1 as KGHSH and CDR2 as LQKENI. Full variable domain (outside the CDR3, taken from reference TRBV18 and TRBJ1-1): NAGVMQNPRHLVRRRGQEARLRCSPMKGHSHVYWYRQLPEEGLKFMVYLQKENIIDESGMPKERFSAEFPKEGPSILRIQQVVRGDSAAYFCASSPLRAGGGGTEAFFGQGTRLTVV.

The rearrangement uses TRBV29-1 and TRBJ1-1; D is undetermined. The germline V gene encodes CDR1 SQVTM and CDR2 ANQGSEA. V was trimmed by 5 bases and J by 2 bases, leaving 12 bases between them. CDR3 length equals 13 residues. CDR3 region: CSVSTVTNTEAFF. The DNA for the CDR3 is TGCAGCGTTAGTACAGTCACAAACACTGAAGCTTTCTTT.

The rearrangement joins TRBV6-5 to TRBJ2-1; 7 nucleotides align to TRBD2. Germline lookup yields CDR1 MNHEY and CDR2 SVGAGI. J was trimmed by 5 bases and V by 6 bases; bases with no gene match: 10. This CDR3 spans 15 amino acids. CDR3 residues: CASSSSGGWHNEQFF. CDR3 in DNA: TGTGCCAGCAGCTCTAGCGGAGGATGGCACAATGAGCAGTTCTTC.

V gene TRBV29-1 combines with J gene TRBJ2-5; D gene unclear. Trimming cost V 1 base and J 5 bases, with 8 bases left between them. There are 12 residues in the CDR3. Germline loops: CDR1 SQVTM, CDR2 ANQGSEA. The CDR3 DNA reads as TGCAGCGTTGAAGTAGGGTGGGAGACCCAGTACTTC. Protein product: CSVEVGWETQYF.

The chain combines TRBV13 with TRBJ2-3; D is possibly TRBD1 or TRBD2 (5 bases each). The germline V gene has CDR1 PRHDT and CDR2 FYEKMQ (reference sequence). Between the trimmed V and J ends, which lost 2 bases and 4 bases, there was a span of 19 bases. This CDR3 contains 17 residues. The CDR3: CASSLPGPPPESDTQYF. As DNA, the CDR3 is TGTGCCAGCAGCTTACCGGGGCCTCCCCCTGAGTCAGATACGCAGTATTTT.

CDR3 sequence reads: CASRRGGANTEAFF. CDR3 sequence (DNA): TGTGCCAGCCGGAGGGGAGGGGCCAACACTGAAGCTTTCTTT. This sequence joins TRBV7-3 and TRBJ1-1, with a weak D call TRBD1 (5 bases). The CDR3 is made up of 14 amino acids. V lost 8 bases and J 2 bases, leaving 15 bases between the germline ends. The germline V gene has CDR1 SGHTA and CDR2 FQGTGA.

The chain carries TRBV6-1 and TRBJ1-5; 8 bases are a match to TRBD1. The CDR3 runs to 14 residues. Germline V lookup: CDR1 MNHNS, CDR2 SASEGT. J was trimmed by 7 bases and V by 6 bases; bases with no gene match: 8. The CDR3 sequence: CASSSQGVSQPQHF. For the CDR3, the DNA is TGTGCCAGCAGCTCACAGGGGGTGAGCCAGCCCCAGCATTTT.

This clone was recorded a few times. The CDR3 sequence: CASSIGGGISYNEQFF. The CDR3, as DNA: TGTGCCAGTAGTATAGGAGGCGGGATCTCCTACAATGAGCAGTTCTTC. The rearrangement joins TRBV19 to TRBJ2-1; D is perhaps TRBD2 (6 bases). The V end lost 1 base, the J end lost 0 bases, and 10 bases lay between the germline ends. In germline, CDR1 is LNHDA, CDR2 SQIVND (reference sequence). The length of the CDR3 is 16 residues.

The chain uses TRBV30 and TRBJ1-2; D is possibly TRBD1 (6 bases). The CDR3 runs to 14 residues. From germline, CDR1 is GTSNPN and CDR2 SVGIG (reference sequence). The germline V and J ends were trimmed by 8 bases and 1 base, with 17 bases remaining between them. The CDR3: CARGQPGINYGYTF. CDR3 nucleotides: TGTGCCCGAGGACAGCCGGGTATTAACTATGGCTACACCTTC.

The gene calls are TRBV6-1 and TRBJ1-4; D is uncertain. The V end lost 2 bases, the J end lost 0 bases, and 4 bases lay between the germline ends. Looked up from germline, CDR1 is MNHNS and CDR2 is SASEGT. The CDR3 covers 14 residues. The CDR3 loop reads CASSEQPTNEKLFF. The DNA of the CDR3 is TGTGCCAGCAGTGAACAGCCAACTAATGAAAAACTGTTTTTT.

This clone came up once. This chain joins TRBV18 and TRBJ2-3, with TRBD1 matching over 10 bases. The CDR3 extends over 16 amino acids. The germline CDR1 and CDR2 sequences are KGHSH and LQKENI. With 1 base clipped from V and 5 bases from J, the junction kept 6 bases outside the gene matches. This chain's CDR3 is CASSPQGTGVGDTQYF. In DNA, the CDR3 is TGTGCCAGCTCACCACAGGGGACAGGGGTTGGAGATACGCAGTATTTT.

The chain employs TRBV4-1 and TRBJ2-2; D possibly corresponds to TRBD2 (5 bases). Per germline, CDR1 MGHRA and CDR2 YSYEKL. V was trimmed by 3 bases and J by 3 bases, leaving 14 bases between them. The CDR3 totals 16 residues. The CDR3 protein is CASSQLELGDTGELFF. The DNA of the CDR3 is TGCGCCAGCAGCCAGTTGGAACTAGGCGACACCGGGGAGCTGTTTTTT.

The J gene is TRBJ2-1, the V gene TRBV6-1; D is perhaps TRBD1 (5 bases). CDR3 length equals 13 residues. Trimming took 6 bases from V and 12 from J, leaving 18 bases between them. Per germline, CDR1 MNHNS and CDR2 SASEGT. The CDR3: CASSKEWGVRQFF. DNA of the CDR3: TGTGCCAGCAGCAAAGAGTGGGGCGTTCGGCAGTTCTTC.